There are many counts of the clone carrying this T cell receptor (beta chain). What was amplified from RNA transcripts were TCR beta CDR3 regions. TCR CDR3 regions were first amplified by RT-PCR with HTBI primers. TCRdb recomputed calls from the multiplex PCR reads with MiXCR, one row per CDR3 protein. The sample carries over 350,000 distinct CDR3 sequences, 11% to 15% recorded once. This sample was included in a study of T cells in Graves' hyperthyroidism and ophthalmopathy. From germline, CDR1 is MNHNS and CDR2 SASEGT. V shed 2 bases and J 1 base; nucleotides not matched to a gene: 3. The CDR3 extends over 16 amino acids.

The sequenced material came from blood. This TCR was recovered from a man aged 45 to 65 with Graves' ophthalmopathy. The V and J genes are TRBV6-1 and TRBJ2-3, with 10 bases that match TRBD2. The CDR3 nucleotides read TGTGCCAGCAGTGAACGGCTAGCGGGAGGCACAGATACGCAGTATTTT. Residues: CASSERLAGGTDTQYF.